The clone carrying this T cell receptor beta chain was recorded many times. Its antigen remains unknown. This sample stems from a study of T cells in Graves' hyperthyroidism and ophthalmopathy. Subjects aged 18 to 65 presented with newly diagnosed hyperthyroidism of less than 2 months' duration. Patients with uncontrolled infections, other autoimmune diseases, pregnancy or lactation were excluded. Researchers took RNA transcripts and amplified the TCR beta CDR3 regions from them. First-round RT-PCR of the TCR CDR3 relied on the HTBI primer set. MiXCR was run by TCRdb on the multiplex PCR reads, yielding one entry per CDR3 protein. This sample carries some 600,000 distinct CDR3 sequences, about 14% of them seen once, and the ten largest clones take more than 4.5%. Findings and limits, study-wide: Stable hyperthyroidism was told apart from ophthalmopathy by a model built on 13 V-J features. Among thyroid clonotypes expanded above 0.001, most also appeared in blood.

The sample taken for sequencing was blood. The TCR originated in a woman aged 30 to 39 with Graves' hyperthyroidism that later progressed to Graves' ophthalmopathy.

The CDR3 region has the DNA TGTGCCAGCAGCGCCCCCGCGGGAACTTACAATGAGCAGTTCTTC. Translating gives CASSAPAGTYNEQFF. The chain uses TRBV28 and TRBJ2-1, with D perhaps TRBD2 (6 bases). The CDR3 runs to 15 residues. Trimming removed 6 bases at V and 4 bases at J, with 16 bases between. The V gene's germline CDR1 is MDHEN and CDR2 SYDVKM.